A selection of T cell receptor beta chains follows, all from one sample in a study of shared T cell receptors in the human thymus. Libraries were prepared by immunoSEQ multiplex PCR; TCRdb keeps only in-frame clonotypes and omits some of them. Of 600,000 or so clones listed, around 87% are singletons. The same sample was also studied in work on human thymus T cells.

Sequenced sample: thymocytes. The receptors originated from a boy in the first two years of life with a congenital heart defect. CDR3s include the opening cysteine and the closing phenylalanine or tryptophan. Fields, in order: V gene, J gene, clone size, D gene, CDR3 DNA, CDR3 protein. The D gene is left open where the match is weak. Expanded clones get a size class; other rows say once, few or many, or leave the size out.

TRBV9,TRBJ2-7,NA,NA,TGTGCCAGCGTTGCTCAGGGAACCTACGAGCAGTACTTC,CASVAQGTYEQYF
TRBV5-6,TRBJ1-4,few,TRBD1,TGTGCCAGCAGCCACAGGGGGGGAAGGTACGAAAAACTGTTTTTT,CASSHRGGRYEKLFF
TRBV11-2,TRBJ2-2,NA,TRBD1,TGTGCCAGCGATTCACAGGGGGGCACCGGGGAGCTGTTTTTT,CASDSQGGTGELFF
TRBV5-1,TRBJ2-3,NA,TRBD2,TGCGCCAGCAGCTTGGGTTGGGGGACTAGAAGCACAGATACGCAGTATTTT,CASSLGWGTRSTDTQYF
TRBV14,TRBJ1-2,NA,TRBD1,TGTGCCAGCAGCCAAGCATGGTCCGACAGGGGGTACTATGGCTACACCTTC,CASSQAWSDRGYYGYTF
TRBV4-1,TRBJ1-6,NA,TRBD1,TGCGCCAGCAGCCAAGGGACAGGGTCCTCACCCCTCCACTTT,CASSQGTGSSPLHF
TRBV7-9,TRBJ1-6,NA,TRBD1,TGTGCCAGCAGCCAGGGACAGGCCAGCTCCTATAATTCACCCCTCCACTTT,CASSQGQASSYNSPLHF
TRBV5-6,TRBJ2-5,NA,TRBD2,TGTGCCAGCAGCTTGTGGTCTAGCGGGAGGCCGAGAGAGACCCAGTACTTC,CASSLWSSGRPRETQYF
TRBV4-3,TRBJ2-7,NA,TRBD1,TGCGCCAGCAGCCAAGATATTGACCAGGGGGCAGGGGAGCAGTACTTC,CASSQDIDQGAGEQYF
TRBV7-9,TRBJ2-1,NA,TRBD2,TGTGCCAGCAGCTTAAAACTAGCGGGGGTCTACAATGAGCAGTTCTTC,CASSLKLAGVYNEQFF
TRBV29-1,TRBJ2-1,NA,TRBD2,TGCAGCGTTGTTTGGCTAGCGGGAGGAAGGACCTACAATGAGCAGTTCTTC,CSVVWLAGGRTYNEQFF
TRBV7-2,TRBJ1-6,NA,NA,TGTGCCAGCAGCTTGTCGGGAGGGTATTCACCCCTCCACTTT,CASSLSGGYSPLHF
TRBV7-2,TRBJ1-2,NA,TRBD1,TGTGCCAGCAGTGGGGACAGGGACGTTGGCTACACCTTC,CASSGDRDVGYTF
TRBV5-1,TRBJ2-1,NA,TRBD1,TGCGCCAGCAGCCCCGACGGACAGGGTATGTTTTACAATGAGCAGTTCTTC,CASSPDGQGMFYNEQFF
TRBV4-1,TRBJ2-1,NA,TRBD2,TGCGCCAGCAGCCAAACGAGCGGGGGGGCCGGCAATGAGCAGTTCTTC,CASSQTSGGAGNEQFF
TRBV27,TRBJ2-3,NA,TRBD2,TGTGCCAGCAGTTTAGGTCGGCGGGGGGGATGGGATACGCAGTATTTT,CASSLGRRGGWDTQYF
TRBV29-1,TRBJ2-5,NA,NA,TGCAGCGTTGCCCTACCCACAGAGACCCAGTACTTC,CSVALPTETQYF
TRBV27,TRBJ1-4,NA,NA,TGTGCCAGCAGTTTGGGGGGGAGACAGTCAACTAATGAAAAACTGTTTTTT,CASSLGGRQSTNEKLFF
TRBV2,TRBJ1-1,NA,TRBD1,TGTGCCAGCAGTGAGGACAGGGGGACGGCTTTCTTT,CASSEDRGTAFF
TRBV7-8,TRBJ2-2,NA,NA,TGTGCCAGCACGGGCGGGGAGCTGTTTTTT,CASTGGELFF
TRBV2,TRBJ1-3,NA,NA,TGTGCCAGCAGTACCTGGGCCCCGGGAAACACCATATATTTT,CASSTWAPGNTIYF
TRBV5-6,TRBJ2-4,NA,TRBD2,TGTGCCAGCAGCCTGGACGGGAGGGCCGGAAACATTCAGTACTTC,CASSLDGRAGNIQYF
TRBV5-1,TRBJ2-5,NA,TRBD2,TGCGCCAGCAGCTTGGGACTAGCGGGGGGAGAGACCCAGTACTTC,CASSLGLAGGETQYF
TRBV10-3,TRBJ1-2,NA,NA,TGTGCCACCTCGAGTTTGGATGAGGGTAACTATGGCTACACCTTC,CATSSLDEGNYGYTF
TRBV27,TRBJ1-1,NA,TRBD1,TGTGCCAGCAGCCGGGACAGGTTTTCTGAAGCTTTCTTT,CASSRDRFSEAFF
TRBV11-2,TRBJ2-1,NA,TRBD2,TGTGCCAGCAGCCCCGTCCCAGCGGGGGTCTACAATGAGCAGTTCTTC,CASSPVPAGVYNEQFF
TRBV19,TRBJ1-4,few,NA,TGTGCCACAACGGGGGATAGGGGTGAAAAACTGTTTTTT,CATTGDRGEKLFF
TRBV30,TRBJ1-4,NA,TRBD1,TGTGCCTGGATCCCTCCGGGACAGGGGGGCGAAAAACTGTTTTTT,CAWIPPGQGGEKLFF
TRBV15,TRBJ2-3,NA,TRBD1,TGTGCCACCAGCAGTGAAAGGACAGGGGGCCGCACAGATACGCAGTATTTT,CATSSERTGGRTDTQYF
TRBV4-2,TRBJ2-1,NA,TRBD2,TGTGCCAGCAGCCAAGAAGCCCCTAGCGGGGGGGCTCGGGAGCAGTTCTTC,CASSQEAPSGGAREQFF
TRBV6-1,TRBJ2-7,once,TRBD2,TGTGCCAGCAGTGAAGCGGCCGGGACTAGCGGATACGAGCAGTACTTC,CASSEAAGTSGYEQYF
TRBV7-8,TRBJ2-1,NA,NA,TGTGCCAGCAGCAAAGGGGGGACTACCAAAGCCGACAATGAGCAGTTCTTC,CASSKGGTTKADNEQFF
TRBV7-6,TRBJ1-1,NA,NA,TGTGCCAGCAGCTTAGTTGCCCCGGGGACTGAAGCTTTCTTT,CASSLVAPGTEAFF
TRBV29-1,TRBJ2-7,NA,TRBD1,TGCAGCGTTTCACTTCCGGACAGGGCCGAGCAGTACTTC,CSVSLPDRAEQYF
TRBV5-4,TRBJ2-7,NA,NA,TGTGCCAGCAGCTTACCGCTCGGCGATTCTAGCTCCTACGAGCAGTACTTC,CASSLPLGDSSSYEQYF
TRBV5-1,TRBJ2-1,NA,TRBD1,TGCGCCAGCAGCAGCGGGACAGGGGCCCCCAATGAGCAGTTCTTC,CASSSGTGAPNEQFF
TRBV25-1,TRBJ2-2,NA,NA,TGTGCCAGCAGTGACCTTACGTGGGCAGAGAACACCGGGGAGCTGTTTTTT,CASSDLTWAENTGELFF
TRBV2,TRBJ2-7,NA,TRBD1,TGTGCCAGCAGTGAATGGGGGACAGCCTACGAGCAGTACTTC,CASSEWGTAYEQYF
TRBV28,TRBJ2-2,NA,TRBD1,TGTGCCAGCAGTTACAGGACAGGGGTTGCCAACACCGGGGAGCTGTTTTTT,CASSYRTGVANTGELFF
TRBV6-6,TRBJ1-4,NA,NA,TGTGCCAGCAGTTACTTGGGAGGTGTCCATGAAAAACTGTTTTTT,CASSYLGGVHEKLFF
TRBV9,TRBJ1-6,NA,NA,TGTGCCAGCAGCGTCTCTGCGACAGGCCTGTGGCCCCTCCACTTT,CASSVSATGLWPLHF
TRBV12-5,TRBJ1-1,NA,NA,TGTGCTAGTGGTTTGGCAACAGACAGGAACCTGAACACTGAAGCTTTCTTT,CASGLATDRNLNTEAFF
TRBV4-2,TRBJ2-7,NA,NA,TGTGCCAGCAGCCAAGATGGTCTTGGCAGGGGGGCCTACGAGCAGTACTTC,CASSQDGLGRGAYEQYF
TRBV28,TRBJ1-1,NA,TRBD1,TGTGCCAGCATCCCCGGGACAGGGAACACTGAAGCTTTCTTT,CASIPGTGNTEAFF
TRBV23-1,TRBJ2-7,once,TRBD1,TGCGCCAGCAGTCAAAGATGGACAGGAACCTACGAGCAGTACTTC,CASSQRWTGTYEQYF
TRBV2,TRBJ2-7,NA,NA,TGTGCCAGCAGTGAAGAGCGGTCAGACTCCTACGAGCAGTACTTC,CASSEERSDSYEQYF
TRBV10-2,TRBJ1-2,few,NA,TGCGCCAGCAGTGACTCCGCGAACTATGGCTACACCTTC,CASSDSANYGYTF
TRBV5-1,TRBJ1-2,NA,NA,TGCGCCAGCAGCTTGCCCGAACGGGGCGGGAGGATTGTTGCCGGGCCATATCGGAACTATGGCTACACCTTC,CASSLPERGGRIVAGPYRNYGYTF